This TCR beta chain was observed in a study of blood T cell repertoires in COVID-19. Methods used by the authors: By means of reference gene primer amplification, nucleated cell counts were estimated. Profiling relied on immunoSEQ multiplex PCR, and the TCRdb table lists in-frame clones only, not all of them. That table supplies the V and J calls and clone size; D and trimming were determined from the DNA. Among approximately 310,000 clones, roughly 86% were seen once, and the ten largest hold approximately 7.8%. The CDR3 totals 16 residues. Germline V gives CDR1 LNHNV, CDR2 YYDKDF (reference sequence). J gave up 3 bases and V 5 bases, and 10 bases lay outside the gene matches.

The sequenced sample was peripheral blood. The TCR sequence derives from a woman aged 50 to 65 who had recovered from COVID-19. The V call is TRBV15, the J call TRBJ2-7; TRBD1 aligns across 10 bases. The CDR3 coding sequence is TGTGCCACCAGCTCCCACCGGGACAGGGGAATCTACGAGCAGTACTTC. Translation: CATSSHRDRGIYEQYF.